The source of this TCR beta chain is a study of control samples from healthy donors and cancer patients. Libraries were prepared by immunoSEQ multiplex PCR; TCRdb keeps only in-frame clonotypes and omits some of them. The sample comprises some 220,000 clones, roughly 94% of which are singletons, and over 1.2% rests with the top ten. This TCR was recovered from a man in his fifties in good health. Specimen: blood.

CDR3: CASRVSLAVDTQYF. CDR3 bases: TGCGCCAGCCGGGTTTCACTAGCTGTAGATACGCAGTATTTT. This rearrangement joins TRBV5-1 to TRBJ2-3; tentatively, D is TRBD2 (6 bases). This CDR3 spans 14 amino acids. V was clipped by 7 bases and J by 5 bases, with 17 bases between them. From germline, CDR1 is SGHRS and CDR2 YFSETQ.